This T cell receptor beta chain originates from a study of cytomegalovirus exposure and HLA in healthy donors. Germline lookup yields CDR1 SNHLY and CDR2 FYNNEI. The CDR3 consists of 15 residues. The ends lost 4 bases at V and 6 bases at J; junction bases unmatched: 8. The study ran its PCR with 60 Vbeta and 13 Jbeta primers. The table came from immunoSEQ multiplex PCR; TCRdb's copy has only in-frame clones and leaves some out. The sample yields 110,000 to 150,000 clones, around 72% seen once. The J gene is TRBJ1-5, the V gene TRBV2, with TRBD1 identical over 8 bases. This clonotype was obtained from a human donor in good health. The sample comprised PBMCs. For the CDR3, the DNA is TGTGCCAGCAGTGTTGGTGCCAGGGGGCCTCAGCCCCAGCATTTT. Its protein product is CASSVGARGPQPQHF.